This TCR beta chain originates from a study of blood T cell repertoires in COVID-19. In the original processing: Nucleated cell counts were estimated from reference gene primer amplification. TCRdb's table, derived via immunoSEQ multiplex PCR, lists solely in-frame clones and lacks some. D and trimming were read from the DNA, whereas the V and J calls and clone size are those reported in that table. The table records more than 100,000 clones, about four fifths of them present only once. The CDR3 contains 14 residues. V lost 5 bases, J lost 4 bases, and 12 bases lay in between. Germline loops: CDR1 SGHTA, CDR2 FQGNSA.

This sequence originates from a woman in her 70s with acute or convalescent COVID-19. The V and J genes are TRBV7-2 and TRBJ1-3, with D unresolved. Sequenced material: peripheral blood. The CDR3 spells CASSPGSRGNTIYF. CDR3 bases: TGTGCCAGCAGCCCTGGATCGAGGGGAAACACCATATATTTT. Full variable domain (outside the CDR3, taken from reference TRBV7-2 and TRBJ1-3): GAGVSQSPSNKVTEKGKDVELRCDPISGHTALYWYRQSLGQGLEFLIYFQGNSAPDKSGLPSDRFSAERTGGSVSTLTIQRTQQEDSAVYLCASSPGSRGNTIYFGEGSWLTVV.